The 20 T cell receptor beta chains below all came from one sample that was sequenced in a study of shared clonotypes between healthy human individuals (dated by TCRdb to about 2020). The library was obtained by the immunoSEQ multiplex PCR assay. The table was pulled from immuneACCESS by TCRdb, which kept in-frame rearrangements only. Such tables lose some clones; where checked, under half of the loss comes from unresolved V genes, and the rest has no known cause. In this sample the table shows approximately 2,000,000 clones, just under 95% of which occur a single time. Around 0.4% of the sample rests with the top ten. The source material was naive CD4+ T cells from PBMCs. The cell subset or site label corresponds to: CD45RA+ positively selected. Receptors were obtained from a man younger than 35 in good health. Some clones in this sample may be carry-over from other donors' samples.

A note on this clone: Additional DNA sequences in this sample encode the identical CDR3. This chain uses TRBV30 with TRBJ1-5; TRBD1 matches at 7 bases. Per germline, CDR1 GTSNPN and CDR2 SVGIG (reference sequence). V was clipped by 5 bases and J by 4 bases; unmatched bases: 5. This CDR3 has 13 residues. CDR3 bases: TGTGCCTGGGCCCGGGACAGTAATCAGCCCCAGCATTTT. Protein product: CAWARDSNQPQHF.

V gene TRBV6-5 combines with J gene TRBJ1-1; TRBD1 is a possible D gene (6 bases). This CDR3 has 14 residues. Trimming removed 5 bases from V and 4 bases from J, with 14 bases in between. Looked up from germline, CDR1 is MNHEY and CDR2 is SVGAGI. The CDR3 is CASSLNRGVTEAFF. The CDR3 DNA reads as TGTGCCAGCAGTCTAAATAGGGGGGTCACTGAAGCTTTCTTT.

Note on this clone: Other DNA sequences in this sample translate to the same CDR3. The gene calls are TRBV6-6 and TRBJ2-7, with D perhaps TRBD1 or TRBD2 (6 bases each). The CDR3 spans 14 residues. Between the trimmed V and J ends, which lost 1 base and 6 bases, there was a span of 13 bases. Germline CDR1 and CDR2: MNHNY and SVGAGI (reference sequence). DNA for the CDR3: TGTGCCAGCAGTTACTTAGCAGGGGACTCCGAGCAGTACTTC. This encodes CASSYLAGDSEQYF.

The chain links TRBV10-3 to TRBJ1-5, with 9 bases that match TRBD1. This CDR3 is 16 amino acids long. The germline V gene encodes CDR1 ENHRY and CDR2 SYGVKD. The junction had 6 bases not matched to a gene; V was cut back by 0 bases and J by 6 bases. The CDR3 protein is CAISESMGQGGQPQHF. CDR3 in DNA: TGTGCCATCAGTGAGTCTATGGGACAGGGAGGTCAGCCCCAGCATTTT.

The chain links TRBV18 to TRBJ1-2; no clear D gene. The ends were cut back, 3 bases at V and 2 bases at J, with 4 bases in the middle. The CDR3 extends over 12 amino acids. Germline lookup yields CDR1 KGHSH and CDR2 LQKENI. The CDR3 DNA sequence: TGTGCCAGCTCACCCAGGAACTATGGCTACACCTTC. It is translated as CASSPRNYGYTF.

The chain joins TRBV5-1 to TRBJ2-4; a possible D gene is TRBD1 (6 bases). CDR3 length: 12 amino acids. V was shortened by 4 bases and J by 14 bases, with 16 bases between the two germline ends. From germline, CDR1 is SGHRS and CDR2 YFSETQ. Here the CDR3 reads CASSETTGTKYF. Written as DNA, the CDR3 is TGCGCCAGCAGCGAAACGACCGGGACAAAGTACTTC.

In its sample, this clone was seen once. This chain uses TRBV18 with TRBJ2-5; 8 nucleotides agree with TRBD2. Germline lookup yields CDR1 KGHSH and CDR2 LQKENI. J gave up 4 bases and V 2 bases, and 6 bases lay outside the gene matches. The CDR3 has 15 residues. CDR3: CASSPSSGSIETQYF. CDR3 bases: TGTGCCAGCTCACCATCCAGCGGGAGTATAGAGACCCAGTACTTC.

This chain links TRBV5-1 with TRBJ2-1; TRBD2 aligns across 8 bases. After removal of 4 bases from V and 1 base from J, the junction contained 7 bases not matched to a gene. Germline V CDR1 and CDR2: SGHRS, YFSETQ. This CDR3 has 16 residues. The CDR3 region has the DNA TGCGCCAGCAGCCTAACCCCGGGAGGGTCCTACAATGAGCAGTTCTTC. Translating gives CASSLTPGGSYNEQFF.

CDR3: CSVGGGGGREQYF. The CDR3 coding sequence is TGCAGCGTGGGAGGTGGAGGAGGTAGGGAGCAGTACTTC. The chain joins TRBV29-1 to TRBJ2-7; D is possibly TRBD2 (6 bases). Per the germline V gene, CDR1 is SQVTM and CDR2 is ANQGSEA. There are 13 residues in the CDR3. V was cut by 6 bases and J by 7 bases, with 19 bases left in between.

This clone showed up just once. The chain recombines TRBV9 with TRBJ2-7; the match to TRBD2 covers 7 bases. Per germline, CDR1 SGDLS and CDR2 YYNGEE. The trim removed 3 bases at V and 1 base at J, leaving 10 bases unmatched. This CDR3 has 16 residues. The CDR3 DNA reads as TGTGCCAGCAGCGAGGGGCTGGCGGGAGAATCCTACGAGCAGTACTTC. Its translation is CASSEGLAGESYEQYF. The entire variable domain, with the rest obtained from reference TRBV9 and TRBJ2-7, is as follows: DSGVTQTPKHLITATGQRVTLRCSPRSGDLSVYWYQQSLDQGLQFLIQYYNGEERAKGNILERFSAQQFPDLHSELNLSSLELGDSALYFCASSEGLAGESYEQYFGPGTRLTVT.

The chain recombines TRBV2 with TRBJ2-2, with TRBD1 identical over 7 bases. CDR3 length equals 17 residues. CDR1 SNHLY and CDR2 FYNNEI come from the germline V gene. After removal of 1 base from V and 4 bases from J, the junction contained 9 bases not matched to a gene. CDR3 region: CASSEGVTGALTGELFF. DNA for the CDR3: TGTGCCAGCAGTGAAGGGGTTACAGGGGCCCTCACCGGGGAGCTGTTTTTT.

Note on this clone: The junction differs from germline at one of its ends, possibly a read error. This rearrangement joins TRBV5-5 to TRBJ1-1; D is ambiguous. Germline values: CDR1 SGHKS, CDR2 YYEKEE (reference sequence). CDR3 length equals 16 residues. The CDR3 sequence: CASSLAIGSVNTEAFF. The DNA of the CDR3 is TGTGCCAGCAGCTTGGCCATAGGGTCGGTGAATACTGAAGCTTTCTTT.

The rearrangement uses TRBV5-4 and TRBJ2-7, with 7 nucleotides matching TRBD2. The junction had 9 bases not matched to a gene; V was cut back by 0 bases and J by 3 bases. Germline lookup yields CDR1 SGHNT and CDR2 YYREEE (reference sequence). The CDR3 contains 16 residues. CDR3 nucleotide sequence: TGTGCCAGCAGCTTGGGCGGGACGGGAGGATTCTACGAGCAGTACTTC. It yields the protein CASSLGGTGGFYEQYF.

The chain employs TRBV5-1 and TRBJ1-5; TRBD1 is a possible D gene (6 bases). The germline V and J ends were trimmed by 0 bases and 7 bases, with 14 bases remaining between them. Germline CDR1 is SGHRS and CDR2 is YFSETQ. CDR3 length: 15 amino acids. The CDR3 here is CASSLGGDTAQPQHF. CDR3 DNA: TGCGCCAGCAGCTTGGGTGGGGACACTGCCCAGCCCCAGCATTTT.

The chain is built from TRBV27 and TRBJ2-7; 9 nucleotides match TRBD1. Germline-derived CDR1 and CDR2 are MNHEY and SMNVEV (reference sequence). This CDR3 has 16 residues. J lost 2 bases, V lost 0 bases, and 5 bases had no gene match. The CDR3 reads CASSLSDRGFPYEQYF. DNA of the CDR3: TGTGCCAGCAGTTTATCGGACAGGGGCTTCCCCTACGAGCAGTACTTC.

The chain links TRBV27 to TRBJ2-7, with 9 bases identical to TRBD2. Germline CDR1 reads MNHEY; CDR2 reads SMNVEV (reference sequence). This CDR3 contains 13 residues. V lost 6 bases to trimming and J lost 7 bases; unmatched junction nucleotides: 7. The DNA of the CDR3 is TGTGCCAGCAGGTTAGCGGGAGCGGGGGAGCAGTACTTC. This sequence encodes CASRLAGAGEQYF.

The CDR3, as DNA: TGTGCCAGCAGCTTCGACCAGGACACACTCGATAACTATGGCTACACCTTC. Translated: CASSFDQDTLDNYGYTF. V is TRBV9 and J is TRBJ1-2; D possibly corresponds to TRBD1 (5 bases). The CDR3 has 17 amino acids. Germline V gene lookup returns CDR1 SGDLS and CDR2 YYNGEE. V was shortened by 4 bases and J by 1 base, with 20 bases between the two germline ends. The whole variable domain, filled in from reference TRBV9 and TRBJ1-2, reads DSGVTQTPKHLITATGQRVTLRCSPRSGDLSVYWYQQSLDQGLQFLIQYYNGEERAKGNILERFSAQQFPDLHSELNLSSLELGDSALYFCASSFDQDTLDNYGYTFGSGTRLTVV.

The chain couples TRBV5-1 to TRBJ2-3; D is unresolved. The germline V gene encodes CDR1 SGHRS and CDR2 YFSETQ. The V and J ends lost 0 bases and 4 bases respectively, with 15 bases between them. The CDR3 has 16 residues. CDR3 amino acids: CASSLVPAGVADTQYF. CDR3 sequence (DNA): TGCGCCAGCAGCTTGGTTCCAGCTGGGGTGGCAGATACGCAGTATTTT.

The V and J genes are TRBV5-4 and TRBJ2-5; D is possibly TRBD2 (5 bases). Germline V gene lookup returns CDR1 SGHNT and CDR2 YYREEE (reference sequence). The CDR3 length is 12 residues. Trimming stripped 0 bases from V and 6 bases from J, with 6 bases between. The CDR3 nucleotides are TGTGCCAGCAGCTTGGCCGGGAAGACCCAGTACTTC. Amino acid sequence: CASSLAGKTQYF.

The chain has TRBV4-1 and TRBJ2-7; D tentatively fits TRBD1 or TRBD2 (5 bases each). Between the trimmed V and J ends, which lost 1 base and 5 bases, there was a span of 15 bases. Germline V lookup: CDR1 MGHRA, CDR2 YSYEKL. This CDR3 region has 15 residues. As DNA, the CDR3 is TGCGCCAGCAGCCAAGGGGACCTCCGAAAGGACGAGCAGTACTTC. It specifies CASSQGDLRKDEQYF.